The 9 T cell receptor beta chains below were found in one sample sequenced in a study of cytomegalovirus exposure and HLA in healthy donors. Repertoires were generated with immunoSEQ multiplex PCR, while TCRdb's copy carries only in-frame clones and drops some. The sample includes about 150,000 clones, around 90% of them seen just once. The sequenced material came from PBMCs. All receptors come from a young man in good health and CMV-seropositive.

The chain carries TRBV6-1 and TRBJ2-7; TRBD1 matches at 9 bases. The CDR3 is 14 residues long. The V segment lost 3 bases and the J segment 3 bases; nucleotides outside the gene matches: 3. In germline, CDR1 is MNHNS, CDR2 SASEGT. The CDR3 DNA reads TGTGCCAGCAGTGACCGGGACAGGGTCTACGAGCAGTACTTC. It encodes CASSDRDRVYEQYF.

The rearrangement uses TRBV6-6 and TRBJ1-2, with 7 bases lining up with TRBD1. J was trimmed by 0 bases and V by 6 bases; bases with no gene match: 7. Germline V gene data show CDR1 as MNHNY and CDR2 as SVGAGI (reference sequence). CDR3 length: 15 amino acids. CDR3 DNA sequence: TGTGCCAGCAGGCGGACAGGCAGTGCTAACTATGGCTACACCTTC. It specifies CASRRTGSANYGYTF.

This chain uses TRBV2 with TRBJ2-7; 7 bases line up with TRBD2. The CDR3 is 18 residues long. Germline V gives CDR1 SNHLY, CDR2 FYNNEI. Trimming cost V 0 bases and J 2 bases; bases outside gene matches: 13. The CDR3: CASSEAPIRPSGTYEQYF. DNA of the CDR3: TGTGCCAGCAGTGAAGCGCCCATACGCCCTAGCGGAACCTACGAGCAGTACTTC. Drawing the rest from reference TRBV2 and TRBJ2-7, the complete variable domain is EPEVTQTPSHQVTQMGQEVILRCVPISNHLYFYWYRQILGQKVEFLVSFYNNEISEKSEIFDDQFSVERPDGSNFTLKIRSTKLEDSAMYFCASSEAPIRPSGTYEQYFGPGTRLTVT.

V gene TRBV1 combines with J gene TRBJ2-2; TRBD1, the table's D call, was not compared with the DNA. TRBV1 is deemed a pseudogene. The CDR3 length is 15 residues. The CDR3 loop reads CTSSQETGGTGELFF. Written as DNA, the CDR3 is TGCACCAGCAGCCAAGAAACAGGGGGTACCGGGGAGCTGTTTTTT.

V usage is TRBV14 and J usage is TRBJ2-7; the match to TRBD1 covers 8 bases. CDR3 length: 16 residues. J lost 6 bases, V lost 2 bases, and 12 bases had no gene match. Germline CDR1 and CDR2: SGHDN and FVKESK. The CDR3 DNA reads TGTGCCAGCAGCCAAAAGGGTATTCAGGGGGCACGCGAGCAGTACTTC. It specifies CASSQKGIQGAREQYF.

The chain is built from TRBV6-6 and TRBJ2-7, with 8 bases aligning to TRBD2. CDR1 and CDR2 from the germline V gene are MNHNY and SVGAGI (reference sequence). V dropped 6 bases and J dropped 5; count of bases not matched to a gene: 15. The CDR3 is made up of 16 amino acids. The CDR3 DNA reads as TGTGCCAGCAGATCGTCCGCGGGGGGCACCGTCCACGAGCAGTACTTC. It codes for CASRSSAGGTVHEQYF.

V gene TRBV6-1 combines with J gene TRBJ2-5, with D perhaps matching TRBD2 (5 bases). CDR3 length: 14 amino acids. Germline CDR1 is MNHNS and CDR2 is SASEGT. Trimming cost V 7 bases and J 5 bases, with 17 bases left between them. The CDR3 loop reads CASIWTGSRETQYF. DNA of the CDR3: TGTGCCAGCATTTGGACTGGGAGTCGGGAGACCCAGTACTTC.

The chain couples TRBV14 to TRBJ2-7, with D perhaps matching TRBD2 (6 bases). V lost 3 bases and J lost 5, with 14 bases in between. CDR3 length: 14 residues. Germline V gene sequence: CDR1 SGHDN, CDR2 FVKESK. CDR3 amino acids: CASSHQDYFDEQYF. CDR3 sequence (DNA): TGTGCCAGCAGCCACCAGGACTATTTCGACGAGCAGTACTTC. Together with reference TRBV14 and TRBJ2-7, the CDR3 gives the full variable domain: EAGVTQFPSHSVIEKGQTVTLRCDPISGHDNLYWYRRVMGKEIKFLLHFVKESKQDESGMPNNRFLAERTGGTYSTLKVQPAELEDSGVYFCASSHQDYFDEQYFGPGTRLTVT.

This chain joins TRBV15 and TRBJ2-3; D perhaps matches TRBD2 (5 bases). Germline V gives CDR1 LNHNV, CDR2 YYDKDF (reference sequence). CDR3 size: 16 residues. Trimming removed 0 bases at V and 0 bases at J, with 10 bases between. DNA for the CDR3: TGTGCCACCAGCAGAGAACGAACGGGGAGCACAGATACGCAGTATTTT. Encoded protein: CATSRERTGSTDTQYF.